The subject of this entry is one T cell receptor beta chain. This entry belongs to a study of T cell changes during pregnancy in multiple sclerosis. The CDR3 contains 15 residues. The germline CDR1 and CDR2 sequences are MNHEY and SMNVEV (reference sequence). Trimming cost V 6 bases and J 3 bases; bases outside gene matches: 7. Only in-frame clones appear in the TCRdb table, and some are missing; sequencing was by immunoSEQ multiplex PCR. The data show approximately 80,000 clones, approximately 93% seen once. The receptor comes from a female donor in good health, enrolled as a control in a pregnancy study. The gene calls are TRBV27 and TRBJ2-1, with 8 bases lining up with TRBD2. The sample here was peripheral blood, taken in the second trimester of pregnancy. The CDR3 DNA reads as TGTGCCAGCAGCCCCGGGACTAGGGTCTACAATGAGCAGTTCTTC. Translated, it gives CASSPGTRVYNEQFF.